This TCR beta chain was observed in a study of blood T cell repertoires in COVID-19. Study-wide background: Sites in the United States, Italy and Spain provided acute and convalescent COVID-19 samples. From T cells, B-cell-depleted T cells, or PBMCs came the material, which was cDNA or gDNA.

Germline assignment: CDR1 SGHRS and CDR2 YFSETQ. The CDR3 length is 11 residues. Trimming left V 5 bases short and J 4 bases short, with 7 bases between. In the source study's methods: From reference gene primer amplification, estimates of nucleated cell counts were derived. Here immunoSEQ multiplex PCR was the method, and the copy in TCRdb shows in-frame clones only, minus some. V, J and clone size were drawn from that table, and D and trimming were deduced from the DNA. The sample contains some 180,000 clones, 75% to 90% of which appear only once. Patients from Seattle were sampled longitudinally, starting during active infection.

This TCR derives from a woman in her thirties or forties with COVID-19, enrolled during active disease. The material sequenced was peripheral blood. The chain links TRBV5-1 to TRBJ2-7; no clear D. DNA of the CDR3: TGCGCCAGCAGGAGTGTTTACGAGCAGTACTTC. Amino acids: CASRSVYEQYF.